This T cell receptor (beta chain) was recovered during a study of T cell responses to AZD1222 COVID-19 vaccine. Study findings and constraints: It was only 6 or 7 AZD1222 recipients who were seropositive at baseline.

As for this clone: Antigen: not known.

Using immunoSEQ multiplex PCR, the repertoire was profiled, and TCRdb retains in-frame clones only, with some absent. The repertoire consists of about 84,000 clones, with 80% to 90% occurring once and the leading ten covering about 12%. This receptor was taken from an adult who received the AZD1222 COVID-19 vaccine. Here the sequenced sample was peripheral blood, taken 28 days after the second AZD1222 dose.

The CDR3 protein is CASSYSSGSYNEQFF. The CDR3 bases are TGTGCCAGCAGTTACTCGAGCGGATCATACAATGAGCAGTTCTTC. This chain links TRBV6-5 with TRBJ2-1; a weak D match, TRBD2 (5 bases). Germline CDR1 and CDR2: MNHEY and SVGAGI. The CDR3 extends over 15 amino acids. The V end lost 0 bases, the J end lost 4 bases, and 10 bases lay between the germline ends.